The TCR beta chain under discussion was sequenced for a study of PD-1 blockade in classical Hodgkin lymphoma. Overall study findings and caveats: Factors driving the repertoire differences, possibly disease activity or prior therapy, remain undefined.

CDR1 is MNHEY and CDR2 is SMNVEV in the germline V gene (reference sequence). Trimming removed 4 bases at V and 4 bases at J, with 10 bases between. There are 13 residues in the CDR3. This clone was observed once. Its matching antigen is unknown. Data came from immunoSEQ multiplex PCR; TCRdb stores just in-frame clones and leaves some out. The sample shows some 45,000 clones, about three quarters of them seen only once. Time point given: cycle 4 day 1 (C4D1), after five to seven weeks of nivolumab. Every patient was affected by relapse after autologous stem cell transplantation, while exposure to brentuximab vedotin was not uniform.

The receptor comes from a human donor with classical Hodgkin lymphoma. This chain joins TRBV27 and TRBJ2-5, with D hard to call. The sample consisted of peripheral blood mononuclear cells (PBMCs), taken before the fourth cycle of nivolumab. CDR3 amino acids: CASSYNMGETQYF. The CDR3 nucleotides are TGTGCCAGCAGTTACAACATGGGAGAGACCCAGTACTTC.